Listed below are T cell receptor beta chains from one sample, sequenced in a study of blood T cell repertoires in COVID-19. Data came from immunoSEQ multiplex PCR; TCRdb stores just in-frame clones and leaves some out. The sample consists of hundreds of thousands of clones, around 89% of them appearing once. Sequencing was done on a sample of PBMCs or T cells enriched from blood (not recorded which). The receptor source for this set is a man under 40 who had recovered from COVID-19. Both conserved end residues are trimmed from each CDR3. The listing skips clone size in some rows; elsewhere it reads once, few, many or a size class.

v_call | clone_size | cdr3_aa
TRBV3-1/TRBV3-2 | - | ASSLSGPDTQY
TRBV3-1/TRBV3-2 | - | ASSQPRGRGNTGELF
TRBV7-6 | - | ASSLAAGSNYGYT
TRBV7-9 | - | ASRRDVGREKLF
TRBV7-8 | - | ASSLPGGGLDWAEAF
TRBV28 | once | ASSLAGGTEQF
TRBV12-3/TRBV12-4 | - | ASSFQAYEQY
TRBV6-2/TRBV6-3 | - | ASSYTTGEPYSNQPQH
TRBV5-6 | - | ASRPTGVLANYGYT
TRBV10-3 | - | AITAGLLDTEAF
TRBV5-1 | - | ASSSGQGNSPLH
TRBV5-3 | - | VRSLGPKGLMNYEQY
TRBV7-9 | - | ASSQGTGELF
TRBV2 | - | ASRAPDLAKLH
TRBV3-1/TRBV3-2 | - | ASSQVAGGPDEQF
TRBV19 | - | ASSTPGQGYNEQF
TRBV6-4 | - | ASSDPLAFLPNEQF
TRBV20-1 | - | SASMGTSSGNTIY
TRBV24-1 | - | ATSEASVGIYEQY
TRBV6-7 | - | ASTLPQGRGKLF
TRBV11-2 | once | ASSLEGAYTDTQY
TRBV6-5 | - | ASRSGETGSYEQY
TRBV4-1 | once | ASSRDSGYT
TRBV7-9 | - | ASSLSENTEAF
TRBV6-5 | - | ASSYSRGQGAYEQY
TRBV7-2 | - | ASSLGSSTDTQY
TRBV6-4 | - | ASSRDRGSPLH
TRBV29-1 | - | SVERGYQPQH
TRBV4-1 | - | ASSPLALAGVAEADTQY
TRBV9 | - | ASSVGLVNEQF
TRBV28 | - | ASSQPGTGWYGYT